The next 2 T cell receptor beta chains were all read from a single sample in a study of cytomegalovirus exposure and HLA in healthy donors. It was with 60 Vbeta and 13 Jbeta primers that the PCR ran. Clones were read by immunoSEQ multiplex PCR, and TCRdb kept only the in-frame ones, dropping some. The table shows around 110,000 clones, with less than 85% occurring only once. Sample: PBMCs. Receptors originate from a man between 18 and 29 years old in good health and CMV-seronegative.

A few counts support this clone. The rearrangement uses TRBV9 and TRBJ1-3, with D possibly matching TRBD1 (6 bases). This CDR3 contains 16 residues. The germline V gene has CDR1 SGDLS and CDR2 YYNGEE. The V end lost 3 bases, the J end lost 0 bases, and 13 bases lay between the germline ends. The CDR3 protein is CASSGGQADSGNTIYF. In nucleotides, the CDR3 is TGTGCCAGCAGCGGGGGGCAGGCCGACTCTGGAAACACCATATATTTT.

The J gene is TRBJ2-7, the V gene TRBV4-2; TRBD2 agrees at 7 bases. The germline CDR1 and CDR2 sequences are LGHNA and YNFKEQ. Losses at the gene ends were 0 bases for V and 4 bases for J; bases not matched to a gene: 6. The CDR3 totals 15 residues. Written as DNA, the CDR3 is TGTGCCAGCAGCCAAGATGGGAGGGGCGCTTACGAGCAGTACTTC. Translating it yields CASSQDGRGAYEQYF.